The rows below give T cell receptor beta chains drawn from one sample of a study of cytotoxic CD8 clonotypes in ibrutinib-treated CLL. The method was immunoSEQ multiplex PCR; TCRdb's version includes in-frame clones alone and lacks a portion of them. The table includes a few hundred thousand clones, almost 80% detected once. The sequencing here drew on PBMCs, taken before ibrutinib treatment. Source of these receptors: a human donor with chronic lymphocytic leukemia. Both conserved end residues are part of each CDR3. A D gene is named only where the DNA matches it firmly. The size field is filled for only some rows; it gives once, few, many or a size class.

J gene	V gene	D gene	clone size	CDR3 DNA	CDR3 protein
TRBJ2-7	TRBV29-1	TRBD2	-	TGCAGCGTCGGGACTAGCGGCTCCTACGAGCAGTACTTC	CSVGTSGSYEQYF
TRBJ2-2	TRBV19	TRBD1	-	TGTGCCAGTTCCGGACAGGGTCGAGTCGGGGAGCTGTTTTTT	CASSGQGRVGELFF
TRBJ2-5	TRBV30	-	-	TGTGCCTGGAGCACTAGCATACGGGAGACCCAGTACTTC	CAWSTSIRETQYF
TRBJ2-1	TRBV5-1	-	-	TGCGCCAGCAGCCCGAGGGGGACATCTTACAATGAGCAGTTCTTC	CASSPRGTSYNEQFF
TRBJ2-1	TRBV4-3	TRBD2	once	TGCGCCAGCAGCCAACGTAGCGGGAGGGCCGAGCAGTTCTTC	CASSQRSGRAEQFF
TRBJ2-1	TRBV27	TRBD2	-	TGTGCCAGCAGCCCATGGGGGGGACGGAACAATGAGCAGTTCTTC	CASSPWGGRNNEQFF
TRBJ1-2	TRBV28	-	-	TGTGCCAGCACCTACGCCCCGGGCTATGGCTACACCTTC	CASTYAPGYGYTF
TRBJ1-2	TRBV30	-	-	TGTGCCTGGAGTGGGGTCTATGGCTACACCTTC	CAWSGVYGYTF
TRBJ1-2	TRBV30	TRBD1	-	TGTGCCTGGGGGGAGAACAGGGGGCCGTATGGCTACACCTTC	CAWGENRGPYGYTF
TRBJ2-5	TRBV29-1	-	-	TGCAGCGTTGAAGATCTAAGTGAAGAGACCCAGTACTTC	CSVEDLSEETQYF
TRBJ1-2	TRBV30	-	-	TGTGCCTGGAGTCCGGACATTAACTATGGCTACACCTTC	CAWSPDINYGYTF
TRBJ2-1	TRBV27	-	few	TGTGCCAGCAGTTGGAACAATGAGCAGTTCTTC	CASSWNNEQFF
TRBJ2-7	TRBV11-2	TRBD2	-	TGTGCCAGCAGCTTAGTTGCTAGCGGGAGGGCCTCCCTCTACGAGCAGTACTTC	CASSLVASGRASLYEQYF
TRBJ2-3	TRBV5-4	-	-	TGTGCCAGCAGCGCGGAGGCAGATACGCAGTATTTT	CASSAEADTQYF
TRBJ2-5	TRBV5-1	-	-	TGCGCCAGCAGCATCACAGGGTGGAACCAAGAGACCCAGTACTTC	CASSITGWNQETQYF
TRBJ1-2	TRBV9	-	-	TGTGCCAGCAGCGTAGACCTAAATTATGGCTACACCTTC	CASSVDLNYGYTF
TRBJ1-1	TRBV19	-	many	TGTGCCAGTAGTATTGGGCAGTTCACTGAAGCTTTCTTT	CASSIGQFTEAFF
TRBJ2-6	TRBV27	-	-	TGTGCCAGCAGTCCCTTCGACAGGACTCCTACCTCTGGGGCCAACGTCCTGACTTTC	CASSPFDRTPTSGANVLTF
TRBJ1-2	TRBV6-5	TRBD1	-	TGTGCCAGCAGGCGAAGGGGGCGCGAGGATGGCTACACCTTC	CASRRRGREDGYTF
TRBJ2-3	TRBV15	-	-	TGTGCCACGGGGGGTGGGAGACAGGGCCACAATACGCAGTATTTT	CATGGGRQGHNTQYF
TRBJ2-4	TRBV5-1	-	-	TGCGCCAGCAGCCCCGGTGGGGACCCTCGGGCCAAAAACATTCAGTACTTC	CASSPGGDPRAKNIQYF
TRBJ2-5	TRBV13	-	-	TGTGCCAGCAGCTCATCGGGAGACGGACAGCAAGAGACCCAGTACTTC	CASSSSGDGQQETQYF
TRBJ2-7	TRBV28	-	-	TGTGCCAGCAGGTTTCCACTAGGAGAGGAGCAGTACTTC	CASRFPLGEEQYF